Each of the 9 T cell receptor beta chains below was sequenced from the same sample in a study of preoperative IRX-2 immunotherapy in early breast cancer. Treatment here: preoperative locoregional IRX-2 cytokine immunotherapy. Assay used: immunoSEQ multiplex PCR; TCRdb lists only in-frame clones, some missing. This table holds tens of thousands of clones, around 90% found once. The sample was acquired from a patient treated with IRX-2 immunotherapy. These receptors originate from a human donor with breast cancer.

The V and J genes are TRBV25-1 and TRBJ1-3; D is unresolved. Trimming left V 7 bases short and J 3 bases short, with 13 bases between. In germline, CDR1 is MGHDK, CDR2 SYGVNS. This CDR3 comprises 14 residues. The CDR3 nucleotides read TGTGCCAGCATGGGCAGAAATTTTGGAAACACCATATATTTT. Translating gives CASMGRNFGNTIYF. The variable domain in full, with the rest retrieved from reference TRBV25-1 and TRBJ1-3, is EADIYQTPRYLVIGTGKKITLECSQTMGHDKMYWYQQDPGMELHLIHYSYGVNSTEKGDLSSESTVSRIRTEHFPLTLESARPSHTSQYLCASMGRNFGNTIYFGEGSWLTVV.

The rearrangement links TRBV5-8 to TRBJ2-1, with 8 bases identical to TRBD2. The J segment lost 10 bases and the V segment lost 0 bases, leaving 6 bases of the junction unmatched. This CDR3 region has 14 residues. In germline, CDR1 is SGHTS, CDR2 YDEGEE. CDR3 region: CASSLEAGAREQFF. The CDR3 DNA follows: TGTGCCAGCAGCTTGGAAGCGGGAGCGCGGGAGCAGTTCTTC.

This rearrangement joins TRBV2 to TRBJ2-2; 11 nucleotides align to TRBD1. Trimming cost V 6 bases and J 7 bases; bases outside gene matches: 4. The germline V gene encodes CDR1 SNHLY and CDR2 FYNNEI. This CDR3 is built from 14 residues. The CDR3 nucleotides are TGTGCCAGCAGGAGGACAGGGGGCGTCGGGGAGCTGTTTTTT. Its translation: CASRRTGGVGELFF.

The chain has TRBV6-5 and TRBJ2-7; 11 bases are shared with TRBD1. V shed 6 bases and J 3 bases; nucleotides not matched to a gene: 7. This CDR3 comprises 15 residues. Germline loops: CDR1 MNHEY, CDR2 SVGAGI. The CDR3 DNA follows: TGTGCCAGCAGGCCCGGGACAGGGGGGGACTACGAGCAGTACTTC. This gives the protein CASRPGTGGDYEQYF.

The chain has TRBV4-1 and TRBJ1-2, with TRBD1 matching over 10 bases. This CDR3 spans 14 amino acids. J was trimmed by 3 bases and V by 5 bases; bases with no gene match: 3. CDR1 is MGHRA and CDR2 is YSYEKL in the germline V gene. As DNA, the CDR3 is TGCGCCAGCAGCACCGGGACAGGGGACTATGGCTACACCTTC. It encodes CASSTGTGDYGYTF.

V usage is TRBV5-5 and J usage is TRBJ2-7, with D possibly being TRBD2 (6 bases). V was shortened by 1 base and J by 3 bases, with 11 bases between the two germline ends. Germline lookup yields CDR1 SGHKS and CDR2 YYEKEE (reference sequence). CDR3 length: 14 residues. CDR3 DNA: TGTGCCAGCAGCTTGACGGGGGAGTACTACGAGCAGTACTTC. Translated: CASSLTGEYYEQYF.

The chain's CDR3 is CASTRAYEQYF. The CDR3 DNA follows: TGTGCCTCCACCAGGGCCTACGAGCAGTACTTC. The chain is built from TRBV30 and TRBJ2-7, with a possible D match to TRBD1 (5 bases). V was shortened by 7 bases and J by 2 bases, with 9 bases between the two germline ends. This CDR3 contains 11 residues. Germline CDR1 reads GTSNPN; CDR2 reads SVGIG (reference sequence). Drawing the rest from reference TRBV30 and TRBJ2-7, the complete variable domain is SQTIHQWPATLVQPVGSPLSLECTVEGTSNPNLYWYRQAAGRGLQLLFYSVGIGQISSEVPQNLSASRPQDRQFILSSKKLLLSDSGFYLCASTRAYEQYFGPGTRLTVT.

The chain has TRBV7-6 and TRBJ1-3, with 10 bases that match TRBD1. The CDR3 totals 16 residues. Germline-derived CDR1 and CDR2 are SGHVS and FNYEAQ. J was trimmed by 0 bases and V by 4 bases; bases with no gene match: 3. DNA for the CDR3: TGTGCCAGCAGCTGGGACAGGGGCTCCTCTGGAAACACCATATATTTT. Translating gives CASSWDRGSSGNTIYF.

The chain employs TRBV29-1 and TRBJ2-5; TRBD1 matches at 8 bases. Germline V gene lookup returns CDR1 SQVTM and CDR2 ANQGSEA. V lost 6 bases to trimming and J lost 5 bases; unmatched junction nucleotides: 11. CDR3 length: 14 amino acids. The CDR3 loop is CSVRDRSSGETQYF. DNA for the CDR3: TGCAGCGTACGGGACAGGTCATCAGGGGAGACCCAGTACTTC. The whole variable domain, filled in from reference TRBV29-1 and TRBJ2-5, reads SAVISQKPSRDICQRGTSLTIQCQVDSQVTMMFWYRQQPGQSLTLIATANQGSEATYESGFVIDKFPISRPNLTFSTLTVSNMSPEDSSIYLCSVRDRSSGETQYFGPGTRLLVL.